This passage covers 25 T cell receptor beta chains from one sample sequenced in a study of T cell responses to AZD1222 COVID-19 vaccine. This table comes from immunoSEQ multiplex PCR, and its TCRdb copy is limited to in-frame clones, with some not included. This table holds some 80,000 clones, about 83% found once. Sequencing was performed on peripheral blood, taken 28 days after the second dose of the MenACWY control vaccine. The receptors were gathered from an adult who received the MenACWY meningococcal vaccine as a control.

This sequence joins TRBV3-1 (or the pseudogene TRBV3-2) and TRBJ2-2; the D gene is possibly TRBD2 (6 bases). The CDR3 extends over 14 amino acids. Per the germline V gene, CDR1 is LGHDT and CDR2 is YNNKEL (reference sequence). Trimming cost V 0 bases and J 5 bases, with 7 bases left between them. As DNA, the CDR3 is TGTGCCAGCAGCCAAGAGGGGGGAACCGGGGAGCTGTTTTTT. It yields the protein CASSQEGGTGELFF.

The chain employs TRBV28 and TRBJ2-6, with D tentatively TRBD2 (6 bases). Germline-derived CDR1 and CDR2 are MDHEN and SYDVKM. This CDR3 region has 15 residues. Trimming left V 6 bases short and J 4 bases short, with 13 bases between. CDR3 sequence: CASSQGGSGANVLTF. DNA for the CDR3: TGTGCCAGCAGCCAGGGAGGTTCGGGGGCCAACGTCCTGACTTTC.

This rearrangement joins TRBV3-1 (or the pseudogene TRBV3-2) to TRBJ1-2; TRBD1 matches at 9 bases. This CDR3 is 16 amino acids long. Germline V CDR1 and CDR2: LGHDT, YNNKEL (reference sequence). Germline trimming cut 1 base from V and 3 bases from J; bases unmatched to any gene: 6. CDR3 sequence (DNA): TGTGCCAGCAGCCAAGGAGGACAGGGGCAGCACTATGGCTACACCTTC. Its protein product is CASSQGGQGQHYGYTF.

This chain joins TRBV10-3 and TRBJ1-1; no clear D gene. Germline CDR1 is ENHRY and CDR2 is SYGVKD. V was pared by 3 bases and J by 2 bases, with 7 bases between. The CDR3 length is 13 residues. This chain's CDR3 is CAISDQANTEAFF. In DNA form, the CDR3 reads TGTGCCATCAGTGATCAGGCCAACACTGAAGCTTTCTTT.

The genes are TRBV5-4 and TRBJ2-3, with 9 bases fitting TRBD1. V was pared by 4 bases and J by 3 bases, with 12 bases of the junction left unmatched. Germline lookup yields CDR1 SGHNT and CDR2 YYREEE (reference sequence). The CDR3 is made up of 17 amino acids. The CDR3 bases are TGTGCCAGCAGCCCACCCAAGAGACAGGGGGTAACAGATACGCAGTATTTT. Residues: CASSPPKRQGVTDTQYF.

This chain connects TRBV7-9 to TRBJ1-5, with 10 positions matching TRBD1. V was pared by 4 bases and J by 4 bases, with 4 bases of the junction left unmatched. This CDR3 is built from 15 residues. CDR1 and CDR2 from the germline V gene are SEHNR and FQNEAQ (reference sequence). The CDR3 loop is CASSSGTGANQPQHF. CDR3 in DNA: TGTGCCAGCAGCTCCGGGACAGGGGCAAATCAGCCCCAGCATTTT.

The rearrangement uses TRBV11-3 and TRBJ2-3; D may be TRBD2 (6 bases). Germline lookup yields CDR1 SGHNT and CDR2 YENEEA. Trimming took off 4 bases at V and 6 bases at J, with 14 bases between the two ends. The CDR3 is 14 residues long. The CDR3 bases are TGTGCCAGCAGCTCCCGTCGGGAGTCGGATACGCAGTATTTT. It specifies CASSSRRESDTQYF.

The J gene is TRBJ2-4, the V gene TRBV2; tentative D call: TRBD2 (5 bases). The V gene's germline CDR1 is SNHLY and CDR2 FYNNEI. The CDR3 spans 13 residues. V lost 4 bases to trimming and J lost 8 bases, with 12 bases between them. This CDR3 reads CASSGGLGYIQYF. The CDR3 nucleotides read TGTGCCAGCAGTGGAGGACTGGGGTACATTCAGTACTTC.

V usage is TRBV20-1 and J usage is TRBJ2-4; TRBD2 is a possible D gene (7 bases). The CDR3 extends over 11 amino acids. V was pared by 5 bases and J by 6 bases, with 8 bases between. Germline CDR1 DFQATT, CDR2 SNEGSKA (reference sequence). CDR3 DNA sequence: TGCAGTGCTGCGGGGGCAAACATTCAGTACTTC. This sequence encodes CSAAGANIQYF.

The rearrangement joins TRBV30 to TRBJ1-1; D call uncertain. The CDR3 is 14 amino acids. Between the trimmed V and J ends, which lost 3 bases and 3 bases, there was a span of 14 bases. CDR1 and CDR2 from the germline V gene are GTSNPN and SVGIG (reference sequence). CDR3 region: CAWSAGFEYTEAFF. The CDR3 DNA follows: TGTGCCTGGAGCGCCGGCTTTGAGTACACTGAAGCTTTCTTT.

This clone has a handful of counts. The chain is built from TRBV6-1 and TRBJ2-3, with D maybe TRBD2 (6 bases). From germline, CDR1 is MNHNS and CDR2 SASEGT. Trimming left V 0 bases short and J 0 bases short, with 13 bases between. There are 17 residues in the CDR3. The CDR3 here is CASSEAGWGTSTDTQYF. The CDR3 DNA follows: TGTGCCAGCAGTGAAGCGGGCTGGGGGACTAGCACAGATACGCAGTATTTT.

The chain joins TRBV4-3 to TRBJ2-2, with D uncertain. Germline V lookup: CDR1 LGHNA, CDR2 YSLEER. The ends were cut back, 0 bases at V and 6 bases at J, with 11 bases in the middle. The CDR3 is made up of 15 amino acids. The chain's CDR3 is CASSQDLWLAGELFF. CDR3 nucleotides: TGCGCCAGCAGCCAAGATCTTTGGTTGGCCGGGGAGCTGTTTTTT.

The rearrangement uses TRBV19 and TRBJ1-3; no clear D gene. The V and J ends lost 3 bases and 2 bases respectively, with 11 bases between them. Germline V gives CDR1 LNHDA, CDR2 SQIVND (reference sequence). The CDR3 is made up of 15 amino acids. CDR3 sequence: CASSITGNPGNTIYF. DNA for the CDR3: TGTGCCAGTAGTATCACCGGGAACCCTGGAAACACCATATATTTT.

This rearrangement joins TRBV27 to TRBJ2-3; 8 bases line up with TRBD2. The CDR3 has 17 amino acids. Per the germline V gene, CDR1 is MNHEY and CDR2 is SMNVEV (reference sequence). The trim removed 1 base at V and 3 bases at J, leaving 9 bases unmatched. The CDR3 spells CASSLWSPGGQTDTQYF. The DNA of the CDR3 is TGTGCCAGCAGTTTATGGTCCCCGGGAGGGCAGACAGATACGCAGTATTTT.

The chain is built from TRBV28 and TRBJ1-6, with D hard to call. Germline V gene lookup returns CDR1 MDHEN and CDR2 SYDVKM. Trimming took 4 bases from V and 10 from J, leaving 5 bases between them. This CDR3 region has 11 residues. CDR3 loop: CASSSYSPLHF. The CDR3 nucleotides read TGTGCCAGCAGTTCCTACTCACCCCTCCACTTT.

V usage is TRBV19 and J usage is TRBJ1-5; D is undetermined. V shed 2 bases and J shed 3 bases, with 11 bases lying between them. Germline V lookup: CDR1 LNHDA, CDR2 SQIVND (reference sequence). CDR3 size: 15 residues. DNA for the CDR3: TGTGCCAGTAGTATAACCGGGCCAGTCAATCAGCCCCAGCATTTT. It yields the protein CASSITGPVNQPQHF. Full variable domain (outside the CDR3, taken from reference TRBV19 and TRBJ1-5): DGGITQSPKYLFRKEGQNVTLSCEQNLNHDAMYWYRQDPGQGLRLIYYSQIVNDFQKGDIAEGYSVSREKKESFPLTVTSAQKNPTAFYLCASSITGPVNQPQHFGDGTRLSIL.

In DNA form, the CDR3 reads TGTGCCAGCAGCTCTCGGGACTCCGCGAGGGAGCAGTTCTTC. This sequence encodes CASSSRDSAREQFF. This sequence joins TRBV7-8 and TRBJ2-1; D possibly corresponds to TRBD2 (6 bases). This CDR3 region has 14 residues. Germline V lookup: CDR1 SGHVS, CDR2 FQNEAQ. Trimming took off 4 bases at V and 10 bases at J, with 17 bases between the two ends. The variable domain in full, completed from reference TRBV7-8 and TRBJ2-1, reads GAGVSQSPRYKVAKRGQDVALRCDPISGHVSLFWYQQALGQGPEFLTYFQNEAQLDKSGLPSDRFFAERPEGSVSTLKIQRTQQEDSAVYLCASSSRDSAREQFFGPGTRLTVL.

The CDR3 here is CASGLGEGNNQPQHF. The CDR3 DNA sequence: TGTGCTAGTGGGCTCGGGGAGGGCAACAATCAGCCCCAGCATTTT. This chain joins TRBV12-5 and TRBJ1-5; D is undetermined. Germline lookup yields CDR1 LGHNT and CDR2 FRNRAP. The germline V and J ends were trimmed by 6 bases and 3 bases, with 15 bases remaining between them. CDR3 length: 15 amino acids.

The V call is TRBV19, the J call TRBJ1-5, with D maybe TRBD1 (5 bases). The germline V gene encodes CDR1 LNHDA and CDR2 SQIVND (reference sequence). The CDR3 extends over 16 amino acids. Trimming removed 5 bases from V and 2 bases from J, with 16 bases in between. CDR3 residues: CASSQSGRGGNQPQHF. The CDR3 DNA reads TGTGCCAGTAGTCAAAGCGGGAGAGGGGGCAATCAGCCCCAGCATTTT. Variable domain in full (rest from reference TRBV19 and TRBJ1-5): DGGITQSPKYLFRKEGQNVTLSCEQNLNHDAMYWYRQDPGQGLRLIYYSQIVNDFQKGDIAEGYSVSREKKESFPLTVTSAQKNPTAFYLCASSQSGRGGNQPQHFGDGTRLSIL.

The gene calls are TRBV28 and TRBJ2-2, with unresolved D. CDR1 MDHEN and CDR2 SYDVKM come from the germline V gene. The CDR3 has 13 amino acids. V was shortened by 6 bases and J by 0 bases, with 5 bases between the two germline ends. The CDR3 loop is CASRISNTGELFF. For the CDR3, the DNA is TGTGCCAGCAGGATTTCGAACACCGGGGAGCTGTTTTTT.

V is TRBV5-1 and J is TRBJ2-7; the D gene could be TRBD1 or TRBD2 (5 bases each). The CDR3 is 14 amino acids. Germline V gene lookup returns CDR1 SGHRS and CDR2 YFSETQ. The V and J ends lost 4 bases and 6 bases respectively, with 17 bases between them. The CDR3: CASSINPEGIEQYF. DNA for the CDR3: TGCGCCAGCAGCATAAACCCAGAGGGGATCGAGCAGTACTTC.

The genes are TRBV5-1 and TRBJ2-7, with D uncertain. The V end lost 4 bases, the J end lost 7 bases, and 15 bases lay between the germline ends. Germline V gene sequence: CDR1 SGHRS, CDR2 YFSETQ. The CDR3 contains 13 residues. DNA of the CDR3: TGCGCCAGCAGCCCTGAATGGGAAACAGAGCAGTACTTC. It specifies CASSPEWETEQYF.

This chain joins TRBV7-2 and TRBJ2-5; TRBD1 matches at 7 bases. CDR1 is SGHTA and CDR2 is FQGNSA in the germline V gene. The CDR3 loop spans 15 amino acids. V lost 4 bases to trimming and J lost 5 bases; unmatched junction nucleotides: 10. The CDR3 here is CASSSLRGFGETQYF. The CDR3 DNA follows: TGTGCCAGCAGCTCCCTCAGGGGGTTCGGGGAGACCCAGTACTTC.

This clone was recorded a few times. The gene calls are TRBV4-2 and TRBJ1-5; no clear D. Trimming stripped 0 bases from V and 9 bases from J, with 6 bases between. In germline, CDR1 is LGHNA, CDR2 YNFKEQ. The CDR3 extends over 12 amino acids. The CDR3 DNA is TGTGCCAGCAGCCAAGAGGACGGGCCCCAGCATTTT. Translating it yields CASSQEDGPQHF.

CDR3 sequence reads: CASSPQLLGSGETQYF. CDR3 sequence (DNA): TGTGCCAGCAGCCCCCAGCTGTTGGGATCGGGAGAGACCCAGTACTTC. This rearrangement joins TRBV7-2 to TRBJ2-5; D unclear. The CDR3 is 16 amino acids. Germline-derived CDR1 and CDR2 are SGHTA and FQGNSA. V shed 5 bases and J shed 4 bases, with 20 bases lying between them.